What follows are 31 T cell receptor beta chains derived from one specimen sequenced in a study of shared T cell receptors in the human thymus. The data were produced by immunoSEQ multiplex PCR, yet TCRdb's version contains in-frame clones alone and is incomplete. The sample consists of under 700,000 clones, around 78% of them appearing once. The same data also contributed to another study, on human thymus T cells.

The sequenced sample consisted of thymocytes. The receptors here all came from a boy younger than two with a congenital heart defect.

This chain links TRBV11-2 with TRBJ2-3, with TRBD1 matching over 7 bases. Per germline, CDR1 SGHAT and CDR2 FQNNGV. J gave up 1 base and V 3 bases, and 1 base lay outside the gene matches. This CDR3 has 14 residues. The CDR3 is CASSFGQGTDTQYF. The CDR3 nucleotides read TGTGCCAGCAGCTTTGGACAGGGCACAGATACGCAGTATTTT.

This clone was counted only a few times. CDR3 in DNA: TGCGCCAGCAGCTTGCGGTCTGGAAACACCATATATTTT. Protein sequence: CASSLRSGNTIYF. The chain recombines TRBV5-1 with TRBJ1-3; D is unresolved. CDR3 length equals 13 residues. The germline V and J ends were trimmed by 1 base and 1 base, with 3 bases remaining between them. CDR1 SGHRS and CDR2 YFSETQ come from the germline V gene.

In nucleotides, the CDR3 is TGCAGTCTTCTGGCCGAGACCCAGTACTTC. Translated, it gives CSLLAETQYF. The genes are TRBV20-1 and TRBJ2-5; the D is unclear. The germline gives CDR1 DFQATT, CDR2 SNEGSKA (reference sequence). This CDR3 has 10 amino acids. With 8 bases removed from V and 5 bases from J, the gap between germline ends came to 9 bases.

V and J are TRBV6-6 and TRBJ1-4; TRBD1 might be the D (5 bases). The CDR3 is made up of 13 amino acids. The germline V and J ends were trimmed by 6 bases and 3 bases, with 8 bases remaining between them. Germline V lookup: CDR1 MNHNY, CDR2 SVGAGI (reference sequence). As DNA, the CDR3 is TGTGCCAGCAGGAGACAGCCTAATGAAAAACTGTTTTTT. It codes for CASRRQPNEKLFF.

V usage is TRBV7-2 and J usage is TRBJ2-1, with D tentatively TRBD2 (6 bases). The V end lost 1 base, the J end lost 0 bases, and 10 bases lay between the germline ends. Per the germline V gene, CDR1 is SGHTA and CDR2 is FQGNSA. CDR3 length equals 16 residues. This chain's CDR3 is CASSLVAGSSYNEQFF. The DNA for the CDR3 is TGTGCCAGCAGCTTAGTGGCGGGGAGCTCCTACAATGAGCAGTTCTTC.

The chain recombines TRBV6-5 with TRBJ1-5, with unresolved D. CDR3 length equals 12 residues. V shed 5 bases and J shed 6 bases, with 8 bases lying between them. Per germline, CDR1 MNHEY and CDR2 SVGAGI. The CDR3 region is CASSPRGQPQHF. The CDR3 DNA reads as TGTGCCAGCAGTCCACGGGGTCAGCCCCAGCATTTT.

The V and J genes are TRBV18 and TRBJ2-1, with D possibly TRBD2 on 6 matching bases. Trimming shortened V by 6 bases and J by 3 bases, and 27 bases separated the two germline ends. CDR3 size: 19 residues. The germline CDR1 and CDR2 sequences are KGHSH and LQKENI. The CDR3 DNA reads TGTGCCAGCTCCGGGAGCGGTGACAGTTCAAACCCGTTCTACAATGAGCAGTTCTTC. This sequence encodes CASSGSGDSSNPFYNEQFF.

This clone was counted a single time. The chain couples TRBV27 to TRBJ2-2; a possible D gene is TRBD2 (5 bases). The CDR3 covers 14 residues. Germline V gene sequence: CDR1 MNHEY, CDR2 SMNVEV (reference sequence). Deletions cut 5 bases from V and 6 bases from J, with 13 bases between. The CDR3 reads CASSPRGLAGELFF. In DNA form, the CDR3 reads TGTGCCAGCAGTCCCCGAGGGCTGGCCGGGGAGCTGTTTTTT.

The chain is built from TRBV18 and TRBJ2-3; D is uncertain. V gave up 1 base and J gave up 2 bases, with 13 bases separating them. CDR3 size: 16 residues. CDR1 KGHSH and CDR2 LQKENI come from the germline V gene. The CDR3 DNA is TGTGCCAGCTCACCACAAGTTCAGGAACACACAGATACGCAGTATTTT. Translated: CASSPQVQEHTDTQYF.

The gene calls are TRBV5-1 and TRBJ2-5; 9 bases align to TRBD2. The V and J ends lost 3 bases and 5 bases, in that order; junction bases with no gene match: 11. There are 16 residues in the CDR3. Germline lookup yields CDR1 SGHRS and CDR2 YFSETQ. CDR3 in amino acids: CASSSWAGGPRETQYF. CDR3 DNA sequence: TGCGCCAGCAGCTCCTGGGCGGGAGGGCCCAGGGAGACCCAGTACTTC.

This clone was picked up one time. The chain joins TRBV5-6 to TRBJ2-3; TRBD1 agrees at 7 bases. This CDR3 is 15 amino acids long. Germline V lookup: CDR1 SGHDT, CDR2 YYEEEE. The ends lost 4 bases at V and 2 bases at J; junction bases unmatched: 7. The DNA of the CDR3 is TGTGCCAGCAGCCCTGAGACAGGGCCCACAGATACGCAGTATTTT. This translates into CASSPETGPTDTQYF.

CDR3 amino acids: CASSLDWAGHSYNEQFF. The CDR3 DNA reads as TGTGCCAGCAGCTTAGATTGGGCCGGACACTCCTACAATGAGCAGTTCTTC. The chain links TRBV11-2 to TRBJ2-1; D is perhaps TRBD1 (5 bases). The V end lost 0 bases, the J end lost 0 bases, and 12 bases lay between the germline ends. The CDR3 covers 17 residues. The germline V gene has CDR1 SGHAT and CDR2 FQNNGV.

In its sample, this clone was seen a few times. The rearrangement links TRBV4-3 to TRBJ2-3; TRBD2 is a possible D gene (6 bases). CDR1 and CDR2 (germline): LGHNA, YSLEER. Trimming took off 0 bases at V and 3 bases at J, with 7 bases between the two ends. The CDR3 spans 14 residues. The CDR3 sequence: CASSQDAGTDTQYF. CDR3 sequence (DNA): TGCGCCAGCAGCCAAGACGCGGGAACAGATACGCAGTATTTT.

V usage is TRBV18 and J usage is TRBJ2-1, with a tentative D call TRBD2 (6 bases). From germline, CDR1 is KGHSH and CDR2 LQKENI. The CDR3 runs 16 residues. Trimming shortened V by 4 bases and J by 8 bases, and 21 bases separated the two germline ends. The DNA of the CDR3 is TGTGCCAGCTCACTCGGAGGGGACCACCGTTCGGATGAGCAGTTCTTC. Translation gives CASSLGGDHRSDEQFF.

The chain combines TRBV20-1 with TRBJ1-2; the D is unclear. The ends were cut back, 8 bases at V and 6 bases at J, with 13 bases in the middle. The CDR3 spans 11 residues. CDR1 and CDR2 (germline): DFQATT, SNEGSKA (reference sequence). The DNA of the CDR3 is TGCAGTCCGCTTGTCCGCGATGGCTACACCTTC. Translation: CSPLVRDGYTF.

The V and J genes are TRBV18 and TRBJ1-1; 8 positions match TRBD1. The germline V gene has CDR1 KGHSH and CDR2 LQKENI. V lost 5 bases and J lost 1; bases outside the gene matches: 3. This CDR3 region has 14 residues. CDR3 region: CASSDGTGNTEAFF. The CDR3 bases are TGTGCCAGCTCAGATGGGACAGGGAACACTGAAGCTTTCTTT.

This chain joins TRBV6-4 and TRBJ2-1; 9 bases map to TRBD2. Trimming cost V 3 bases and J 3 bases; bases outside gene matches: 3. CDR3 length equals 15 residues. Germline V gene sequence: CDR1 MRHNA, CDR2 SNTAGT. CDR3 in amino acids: CASSEGSGGYNEQFF. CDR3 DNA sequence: TGTGCCAGCAGTGAAGGTAGCGGGGGCTACAATGAGCAGTTCTTC.

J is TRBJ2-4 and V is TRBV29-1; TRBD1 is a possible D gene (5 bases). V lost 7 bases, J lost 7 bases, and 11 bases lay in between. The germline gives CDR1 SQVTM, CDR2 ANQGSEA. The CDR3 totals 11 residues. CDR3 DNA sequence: TGCAGCGGTGCGAAGGGGAACATTCAGTACTTC. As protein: CSGAKGNIQYF.

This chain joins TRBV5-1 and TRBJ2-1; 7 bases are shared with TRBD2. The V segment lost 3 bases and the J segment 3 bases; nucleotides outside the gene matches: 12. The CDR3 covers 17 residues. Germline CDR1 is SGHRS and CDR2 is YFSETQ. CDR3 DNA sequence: TGCGCCAGCAGCTGGGGGTCGCGGGGGAGTTACTACAATGAGCAGTTCTTC. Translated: CASSWGSRGSYYNEQFF.

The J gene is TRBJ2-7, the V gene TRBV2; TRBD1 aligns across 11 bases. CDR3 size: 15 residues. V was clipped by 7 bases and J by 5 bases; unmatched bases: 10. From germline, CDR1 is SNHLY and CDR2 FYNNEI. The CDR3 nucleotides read TGTGCCAGCAATGACCAGGACAGGGGGCTAGACGAGCAGTACTTC. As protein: CASNDQDRGLDEQYF. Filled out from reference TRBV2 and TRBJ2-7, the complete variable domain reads EPEVTQTPSHQVTQMGQEVILRCVPISNHLYFYWYRQILGQKVEFLVSFYNNEISEKSEIFDDQFSVERPDGSNFTLKIRSTKLEDSAMYFCASNDQDRGLDEQYFGPGTRLTVT.

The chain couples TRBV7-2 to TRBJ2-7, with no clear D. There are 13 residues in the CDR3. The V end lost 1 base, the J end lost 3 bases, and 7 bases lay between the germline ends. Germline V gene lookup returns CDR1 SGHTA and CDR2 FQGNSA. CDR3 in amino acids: CASSLGPGYEQYF. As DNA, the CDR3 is TGTGCCAGCAGCTTAGGACCGGGCTACGAGCAGTACTTC.

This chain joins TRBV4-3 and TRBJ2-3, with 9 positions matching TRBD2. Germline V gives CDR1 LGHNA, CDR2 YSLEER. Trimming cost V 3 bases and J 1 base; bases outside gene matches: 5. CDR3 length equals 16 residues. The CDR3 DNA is TGCGCCAGCAGCCACGTATCTAGCGGGGGCACAGATACGCAGTATTTT. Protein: CASSHVSSGGTDTQYF.

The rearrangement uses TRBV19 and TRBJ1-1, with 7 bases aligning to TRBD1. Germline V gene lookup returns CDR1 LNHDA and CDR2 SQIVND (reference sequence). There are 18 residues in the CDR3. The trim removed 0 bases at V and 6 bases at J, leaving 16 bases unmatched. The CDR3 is CASSIDIRRTGSIAEAFF. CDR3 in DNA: TGTGCCAGTAGTATAGACATCCGGAGGACAGGTAGTATCGCTGAAGCTTTCTTT. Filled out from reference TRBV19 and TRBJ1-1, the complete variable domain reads DGGITQSPKYLFRKEGQNVTLSCEQNLNHDAMYWYRQDPGQGLRLIYYSQIVNDFQKGDIAEGYSVSREKKESFPLTVTSAQKNPTAFYLCASSIDIRRTGSIAEAFFGQGTRLTVV.

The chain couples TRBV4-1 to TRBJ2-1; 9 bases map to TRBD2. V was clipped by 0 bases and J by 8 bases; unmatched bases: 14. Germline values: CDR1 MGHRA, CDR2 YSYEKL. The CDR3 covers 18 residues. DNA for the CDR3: TGCGCCAGCAGCCAAGATGGCACCCAGCGGGAGGTGAGTGATGAGCAGTTCTTC. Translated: CASSQDGTQREVSDEQFF.

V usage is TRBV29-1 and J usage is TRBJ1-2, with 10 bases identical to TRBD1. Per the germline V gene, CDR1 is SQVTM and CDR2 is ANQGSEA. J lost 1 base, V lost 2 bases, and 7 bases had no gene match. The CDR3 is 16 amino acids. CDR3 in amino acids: CSVETGDRGRNYGYTF. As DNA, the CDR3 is TGCAGCGTTGAAACGGGAGACAGGGGGCGTAACTATGGCTACACCTTC.

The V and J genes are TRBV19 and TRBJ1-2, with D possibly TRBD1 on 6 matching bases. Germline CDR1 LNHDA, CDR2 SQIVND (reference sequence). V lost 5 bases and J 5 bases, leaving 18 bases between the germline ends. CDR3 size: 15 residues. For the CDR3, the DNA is TGTGCCAGTAGTCTCCCGCTACAGGGAGAATATGGCTACACCTTC. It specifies CASSLPLQGEYGYTF. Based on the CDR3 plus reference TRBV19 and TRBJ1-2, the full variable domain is DGGITQSPKYLFRKEGQNVTLSCEQNLNHDAMYWYRQDPGQGLRLIYYSQIVNDFQKGDIAEGYSVSREKKESFPLTVTSAQKNPTAFYLCASSLPLQGEYGYTFGSGTRLTVV.

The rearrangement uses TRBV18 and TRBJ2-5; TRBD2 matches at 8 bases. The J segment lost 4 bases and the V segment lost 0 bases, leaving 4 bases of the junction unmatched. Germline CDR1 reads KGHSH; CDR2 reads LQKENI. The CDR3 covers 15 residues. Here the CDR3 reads CASSPPSGSGETQYF. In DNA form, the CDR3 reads TGTGCCAGCTCACCACCGAGCGGGAGCGGAGAGACCCAGTACTTC.

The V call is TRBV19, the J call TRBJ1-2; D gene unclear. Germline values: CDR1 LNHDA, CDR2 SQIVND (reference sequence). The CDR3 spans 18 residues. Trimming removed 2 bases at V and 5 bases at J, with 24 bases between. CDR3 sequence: CASSISANSWEGGYGYTF. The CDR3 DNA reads TGTGCCAGTAGTATAAGCGCGAACAGTTGGGAAGGAGGGTATGGCTACACCTTC.

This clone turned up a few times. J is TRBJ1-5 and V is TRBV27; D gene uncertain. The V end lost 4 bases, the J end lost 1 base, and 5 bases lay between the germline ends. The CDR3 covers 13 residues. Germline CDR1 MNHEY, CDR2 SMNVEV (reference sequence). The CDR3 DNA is TGTGCCAGCAGTTACTCGAGCAATCAGCCCCAGCATTTT. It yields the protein CASSYSSNQPQHF.

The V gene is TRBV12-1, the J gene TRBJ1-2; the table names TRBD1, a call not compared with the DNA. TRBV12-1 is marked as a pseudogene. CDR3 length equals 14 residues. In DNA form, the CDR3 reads TGTGCCAGCAGCTACCGGACAGGGGACTATGGCTACACCTTC. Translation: CASSYRTGDYGYTF.

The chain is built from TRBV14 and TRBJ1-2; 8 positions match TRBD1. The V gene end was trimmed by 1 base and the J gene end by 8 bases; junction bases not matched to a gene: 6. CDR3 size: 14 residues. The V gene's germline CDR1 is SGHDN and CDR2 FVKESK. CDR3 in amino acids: CASSQADRAEGYTF. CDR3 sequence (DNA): TGTGCCAGCAGCCAAGCGGACAGGGCGGAAGGCTACACCTTC.